The sequence of this TCR beta chain was determined in a study of OX40 agonist ivuxolimab in advanced cancers. Whole-study context: The dose-escalation cohort had hepatocellular carcinoma, melanoma, renal cell or head and neck cancer. Past anti-PD-1, anti-PD-L1 or anti-CTLA-4 therapy was accepted, and 35% to 45% had received some.

The CDR3 runs to 16 residues. The germline gives CDR1 KGHSH, CDR2 LQKENI. Losses at the gene ends were 0 bases for V and 6 bases for J; bases not matched to a gene: 11. Here immunoSEQ multiplex PCR was the method, and the copy in TCRdb shows in-frame clones only, minus some. The sample holds roughly 67,000 clones, about 90% seen once. Remarks on this clone: No antigen is known for it.

Findings and limits, study-wide: Clones of CD4+ and CD8+ blood T cells grew by week 6 at doses of 0.1 to 3.0 mg/kg.

The specimen comprised CD4+ or CD8+ T cells sorted from blood, sampled in a trial of the OX40 agonist ivuxolimab. The receptor's source is an adult with an advanced solid tumor such as melanoma, head and neck, liver or kidney cancer. This chain connects TRBV18 to TRBJ2-7; 7 bases agree with TRBD1. CDR3 sequence reads: CASSPPSTGSRGEQYF. Here the CDR3 DNA reads TGTGCCAGCTCACCACCGTCGACAGGGAGTCGGGGCGAGCAGTACTTC.